This paragraph covers one TCR beta chain sequence. This entry belongs to a study of technical replicates of blood from four donors. Deletions cut 6 bases from V and 2 bases from J, with 12 bases between. Germline V lookup: CDR1 MNHNY, CDR2 SVGAGI (reference sequence). This CDR3 is built from 14 residues. Profiling relied on immunoSEQ multiplex PCR, and the TCRdb table lists in-frame clones only, not all of them. The table lists over 70,000 clones, 90% of them singletons, with 4.7% in the top ten. Sequenced sample: PBMCs. The TCR comes from a human donor in good health. Some clones in this sample may be carry-over from other donors' samples. V and J are TRBV6-6 and TRBJ2-3; weak D call: TRBD2 (5 bases). The CDR3 bases are TGTGCCAGCAGAACGGGGATACTCACAGATACGCAGTATTTT. It codes for CASRTGILTDTQYF.